Below, 32 T cell receptor beta chains from the same sample are listed, as sequenced in a study of cytomegalovirus exposure and HLA in healthy donors. A multiplex PCR was run with 60 Vbeta primers and 13 Jbeta primers. Sequencing used immunoSEQ multiplex PCR; TCRdb keeps in-frame clones, though not all of them. The repertoire holds over 150,000 clones, with around 88% as singletons. Sequencing was carried out using PBMCs. These receptors were obtained from a woman aged 25 to 39 in good health and CMV-seronegative.

This clone has just a few counts. The chain uses TRBV7-9 and TRBJ1-5, with a possible D match to TRBD1 (5 bases). Germline assignment: CDR1 SEHNR and CDR2 FQNEAQ (reference sequence). The CDR3 is 15 residues long. Trimming left V 5 bases short and J 5 bases short, with 16 bases between. The CDR3 region has the DNA TGTGCCAGCAGCCCGGGCGGGGGGGAACATCAGCCCCAGCATTTT. Translation: CASSPGGGEHQPQHF.

The CDR3 nucleotides read TGTGCCAGCAGGGGGGGGCCTGAAGCTTTCTTT. Translation gives CASRGGPEAFF. The gene calls are TRBV25-1 and TRBJ1-1; tentatively, D is TRBD1 (6 bases). V dropped 6 bases and J dropped 6 bases, with 8 bases sitting between them. There are 11 residues in the CDR3. Per the germline V gene, CDR1 is MGHDK and CDR2 is SYGVNS.

The chain combines TRBV11-2 with TRBJ2-7; no definite D call. This CDR3 is 14 amino acids long. Trimming cost V 1 base and J 1 base, with 8 bases left between them. From germline, CDR1 is SGHAT and CDR2 FQNNGV. The CDR3 DNA reads as TGTGCCAGCAGCTTAGTCCCAGGTTCCTACGAGCAGTACTTC. It translates to CASSLVPGSYEQYF. The full variable domain, in which reference TRBV11-2 and TRBJ2-7 provide the parts outside the CDR3, is EAGVAQSPRYKIIEKRQSVAFWCNPISGHATLYWYQQILGQGPKLLIQFQNNGVVDDSQLPKDRFSAERLKGVDSTLKIQPAKLEDSAVYLCASSLVPGSYEQYFGPGTRLTVT.

This chain connects TRBV10-1 to TRBJ2-5; 9 bases map to TRBD1. V was clipped by 0 bases and J by 1 base; unmatched bases: 0. This CDR3 comprises 15 residues. The germline CDR1 and CDR2 sequences are WNHNN and SYGVQD (reference sequence). Written as DNA, the CDR3 is TGCGCCAGCAGTGAGTCGACAGGGGGCCAAGAGACCCAGTACTTC. Encoded protein: CASSESTGGQETQYF.

The chain has TRBV14 and TRBJ1-3; TRBD1 is a possible D gene (5 bases). Deletions cut 4 bases from V and 0 bases from J, with 7 bases between. Germline CDR1 reads SGHDN; CDR2 reads FVKESK. CDR3 length equals 14 residues. DNA of the CDR3: TGTGCCAGCAGCCCCGGACACTCTGGAAACACCATATATTTT. This translates into CASSPGHSGNTIYF.

The chain links TRBV2 to TRBJ2-5; 10 nucleotides align to TRBD2. V lost 6 bases, J lost 1 base, and 5 bases stayed unmatched. The CDR3 is made up of 15 amino acids. Germline values: CDR1 SNHLY, CDR2 FYNNEI. CDR3 in amino acids: CASRATSGTQETQYF. The CDR3 bases are TGTGCCAGCAGAGCCACTAGCGGGACCCAAGAGACCCAGTACTTC.

The V gene is TRBV6-4, the J gene TRBJ2-1; D not resolved. The V gene lost 4 bases and the J gene lost 9 bases, with 13 bases spanning the gap. This CDR3 has 13 amino acids. CDR1 is MRHNA, CDR2 SNTAGT, per germline. In nucleotides, the CDR3 is TGTGCCAGCAGTGGGAAGCTAGGTGTTGAGCAGTTCTTC. Encoded protein: CASSGKLGVEQFF.

The chain has TRBV27 and TRBJ2-2, with TRBD2 matching over 10 bases. Germline loops: CDR1 MNHEY, CDR2 SMNVEV (reference sequence). CDR3 length equals 19 residues. With V trimmed by 6 bases and J by 4 bases, 17 bases remained unmatched. The CDR3 spells CASRLLGSSGRAGTGELFF. The CDR3 nucleotides read TGTGCCAGCAGGTTGTTGGGATCGAGCGGGAGGGCGGGCACCGGGGAGCTGTTTTTT.

The chain recombines TRBV28 with TRBJ1-6, with D perhaps TRBD1 (5 bases). CDR1 and CDR2 from the germline V gene are MDHEN and SYDVKM. The CDR3 covers 16 residues. Trimming cost V 1 base and J 9 bases, with 16 bases left between them. The CDR3 region has the DNA TGTGCCAGCAGTTTATCAGGGCGCGGGATGGGTTCACCCCTCCACTTT. Translated, it gives CASSLSGRGMGSPLHF.

V gene TRBV7-8 combines with J gene TRBJ2-7, with D unclear. The CDR3 contains 13 residues. From germline, CDR1 is SGHVS and CDR2 FQNEAQ. V was trimmed by 0 bases and J by 12 bases, leaving 15 bases between them. The DNA of the CDR3 is TGTGCCAGCAGCTTAGCCACCGCTTTTGAGGCGTACTTC. Amino acid sequence: CASSLATAFEAYF.

The chain carries TRBV19 and TRBJ2-7, with D maybe TRBD1 (6 bases). The CDR3 sequence is 15 residues long. Germline V gene sequence: CDR1 LNHDA, CDR2 SQIVND (reference sequence). With 6 bases removed from V and 2 bases from J, the gap between germline ends came to 17 bases. Here the CDR3 reads CASRTRGLGAYEQYF. Here the CDR3 DNA reads TGTGCCAGTAGGACCAGGGGTTTGGGGGCCTACGAGCAGTACTTC.

The chain uses TRBV6-1 and TRBJ2-7; maybe TRBD1 (6 bases). V was cut by 2 bases and J by 4 bases, with 12 bases left in between. Germline CDR1 and CDR2: MNHNS and SASEGT. This CDR3 region has 14 residues. The chain's CDR3 is CASSESWGQYEQYF. In DNA, the CDR3 is TGTGCCAGCAGTGAATCTTGGGGACAATACGAGCAGTACTTC.

This clone was counted a single time. The chain joins TRBV7-3 to TRBJ2-2; 8 bases are shared with TRBD1. V gave up 5 bases and J gave up 1 base; unmatched junction bases: 6. There are 16 residues in the CDR3. Germline loops: CDR1 SGHTA, CDR2 FQGTGA. CDR3 region: CASSPDRGLNTGELFF. The CDR3 coding sequence is TGTGCCAGCAGCCCCGACAGGGGCTTGAACACCGGGGAGCTGTTTTTT. Looking up the rest from reference TRBV7-3 and TRBJ2-2 gives the full variable domain: GAGVSQTPSNKVTEKGKYVELRCDPISGHTALYWYRQSLGQGPEFLIYFQGTGAADDSGLPNDRFFAVRPEGSVSTLKIQRTERGDSAVYLCASSPDRGLNTGELFFGEGSRLTVL.

The chain employs TRBV28 and TRBJ1-1, with D maybe TRBD1 (6 bases). Between the trimmed V and J ends, which lost 6 bases and 5 bases, there was a span of 13 bases. The germline V gene has CDR1 MDHEN and CDR2 SYDVKM. CDR3 size: 13 residues. The CDR3 reads CASRNTGNTEAFF. CDR3 sequence (DNA): TGTGCCAGCAGGAACACAGGGAATACTGAAGCTTTCTTT.

This clone was observed once. This chain's CDR3 is CASTPGLAGDEQYF. CDR3 nucleotides: TGTGCCAGCACCCCGGGACTAGCGGGAGACGAGCAGTACTTC. The gene calls are TRBV27 and TRBJ2-7; 14 nucleotides match TRBD2. Germline V gives CDR1 MNHEY, CDR2 SMNVEV (reference sequence). Germline trimming cut 7 bases from V and 5 bases from J; bases unmatched to any gene: 4. The CDR3 has 14 residues.

A single count supports this clone. This chain joins TRBV9 and TRBJ1-2, with 7 bases lining up with TRBD1. Germline-derived CDR1 and CDR2 are SGDLS and YYNGEE. There are 12 residues in the CDR3. J gave up 9 bases and V 4 bases, and 6 bases lay outside the gene matches. The CDR3 reads CASSPTGARYTF. The DNA for the CDR3 is TGTGCCAGCAGCCCAACAGGGGCACGCTACACCTTC.

The genes are TRBV5-1 and TRBJ2-3, with 9 bases lining up with TRBD2. There are 13 residues in the CDR3. Germline values: CDR1 SGHRS, CDR2 YFSETQ. The V gene end was trimmed by 6 bases and the J gene end by 6 bases; junction bases not matched to a gene: 5. The CDR3 here is CASTAGGGDTQYF. In nucleotides, the CDR3 is TGCGCCAGCACGGCGGGAGGGGGTGATACGCAGTATTTT.

The rearrangement links TRBV2 to TRBJ1-5; the D gene is possibly TRBD1 (6 bases). Germline V CDR1 and CDR2: SNHLY, FYNNEI. The CDR3 covers 15 residues. V lost 6 bases and J 11 bases, leaving 23 bases between the germline ends. CDR3 residues: CASRKNTKGDTTQHF. The CDR3 DNA follows: TGTGCCAGCAGAAAAAACACTAAAGGGGACACCACCCAGCATTTT.

The V and J genes are TRBV4-1 and TRBJ2-5; no clear D. Germline V lookup: CDR1 MGHRA, CDR2 YSYEKL. Trimming cost V 0 bases and J 2 bases, with 10 bases left between them. This CDR3 has 15 residues. The CDR3 DNA is TGCGCCAGCAGCCAAGATCTGGGCAGTCAAGAGACCCAGTACTTC. Encoded protein: CASSQDLGSQETQYF.

The chain links TRBV5-6 to TRBJ1-1; D is unclear. The CDR3 is 15 residues long. Per germline, CDR1 SGHDT and CDR2 YYEEEE. Trimming shortened V by 5 bases and J by 5 bases, and 19 bases separated the two germline ends. CDR3 nucleotides: TGTGCCAGCAGGGCGGGCGGAACTTTGAGGACTGAAGCTTTCTTT. It specifies CASRAGGTLRTEAFF. The variable domain in full, with the rest retrieved from reference TRBV5-6 and TRBJ1-1, is DAGVTQSPTHLIKTRGQQVTLRCSPKSGHDTVSWYQQALGQGPQFIFQYYEEEERQRGNFPDRFSGHQFPNYSSELNVNALLLGDSALYLCASRAGGTLRTEAFFGQGTRLTVV.

The chain couples TRBV28 to TRBJ1-1; tentatively, D is TRBD1 (5 bases). The germline gives CDR1 MDHEN, CDR2 SYDVKM. Trimming took off 5 bases at V and 5 bases at J, with 18 bases between the two ends. The CDR3 sequence is 15 residues long. CDR3 residues: CASSPHTGSKTEAFF. CDR3 nucleotides: TGTGCCAGCAGTCCCCATACAGGCTCGAAAACTGAAGCTTTCTTT.

The chain couples TRBV25-1 to TRBJ1-2; no firm D call. CDR1 is MGHDK and CDR2 is SYGVNS in the germline V gene. This CDR3 contains 15 residues. Trimming took 2 bases from V and 5 from J, leaving 15 bases between them. CDR3 region: CASSEPEGGLYGYTF. The DNA for the CDR3 is TGTGCCAGCAGTGAACCGGAAGGAGGGCTTTATGGCTACACCTTC.

The chain combines TRBV12-5 with TRBJ2-3, with 7 bases identical to TRBD1. The CDR3 is 15 amino acids. Losses at the gene ends were 1 base for V and 2 bases for J; bases not matched to a gene: 3. From germline, CDR1 is LGHNT and CDR2 FRNRAP. The CDR3: CASGLEGQVTDTQYF. As DNA, the CDR3 is TGTGCTAGTGGTTTGGAAGGACAGGTCACAGATACGCAGTATTTT.

This chain uses TRBV15 with TRBJ1-5, with D tentatively TRBD1 (5 bases). The CDR3 has 20 amino acids. Trimming took off 2 bases at V and 0 bases at J, with 23 bases between the two ends. Germline CDR1 LNHNV, CDR2 YYDKDF (reference sequence). Here the CDR3 DNA reads TGTGCCACCAGCAGATATAAACCCGGGCAGGGCATCAATAGCAATCAGCCCCAGCATTTT. This sequence encodes CATSRYKPGQGINSNQPQHF.

The chain combines TRBV5-6 with TRBJ2-5; weak D call: TRBD1 (5 bases). Germline V gene data show CDR1 as SGHDT and CDR2 as YYEEEE. This CDR3 is built from 15 residues. V was trimmed by 6 bases and J by 5 bases, leaving 20 bases between them. CDR3: CASTIPDRSVETQYF. CDR3 nucleotides: TGTGCCAGCACCATCCCAGACAGAAGCGTGGAGACCCAGTACTTC.

The chain recombines TRBV7-9 with TRBJ1-2, with 10 bases fitting TRBD1. The CDR3 covers 14 residues. The germline V gene encodes CDR1 SEHNR and CDR2 FQNEAQ (reference sequence). Unmatched junction bases numbered 0, after V lost 1 base and J lost 4 bases. The CDR3 sequence: CASSLGTGGYGYTF. CDR3 in DNA: TGTGCCAGCAGCTTAGGGACAGGGGGCTATGGCTACACCTTC.

A single count supports this clone. This sequence joins TRBV28 and TRBJ1-4; 8 nucleotides agree with TRBD1. The V gene's germline CDR1 is MDHEN and CDR2 SYDVKM. This CDR3 region has 15 residues. Trimming removed 4 bases from V and 0 bases from J; junction bases left unmatched: 1. CDR3 in DNA: TGTGCCAGCAGTTCACAGGGGGCAACTAATGAAAAACTGTTTTTT. It specifies CASSSQGATNEKLFF.

The chain uses TRBV5-1 and TRBJ2-3; 7 positions agree with TRBD1. This CDR3 has 14 amino acids. Germline CDR1 reads SGHRS; CDR2 reads YFSETQ. The V and J ends lost 9 bases and 0 bases, in that order; junction bases with no gene match: 7. CDR3 DNA: TGCGCCACCCGGACAGGATCGAGCACAGATACGCAGTATTTT. Protein product: CATRTGSSTDTQYF.

This chain connects TRBV4-3 to TRBJ2-3, with 8 bases identical to TRBD2. CDR3 length: 21 amino acids. The V gene end was trimmed by 0 bases and the J gene end by 5 bases; junction bases not matched to a gene: 22. Germline CDR1 LGHNA, CDR2 YSLEER. DNA for the CDR3: TGCGCCAGCAGCCAAGATCGCGGTGGCTTGCCCCGCGGGGGGATGTTAGATACGCAGTATTTT. Its protein product is CASSQDRGGLPRGGMLDTQYF.

The gene calls are TRBV11-2 and TRBJ1-3, with a tentative D call TRBD1 (6 bases). Germline CDR1 SGHAT, CDR2 FQNNGV. Trimming cost V 6 bases and J 0 bases, with 12 bases left between them. The CDR3 is 15 amino acids. This CDR3 reads CASRRTGNSGNTIYF. The CDR3 DNA reads TGTGCCAGCAGAAGAACAGGGAACTCTGGAAACACCATATATTTT.

This chain joins TRBV6-5 and TRBJ1-2, with unresolved D. V lost 2 bases to trimming and J lost 2 bases, with 6 bases between them. CDR1 MNHEY and CDR2 SVGAGI come from the germline V gene. The length of the CDR3 is 13 residues. CDR3 amino acids: CASSYGQNYGYTF. CDR3 coding DNA: TGTGCCAGCAGTTACGGGCAGAACTATGGCTACACCTTC.

The chain is built from TRBV2 and TRBJ2-2; 7 bases are a match to TRBD1. The germline CDR1 and CDR2 sequences are SNHLY and FYNNEI. This CDR3 contains 13 residues. V lost 8 bases and J lost 6; bases outside the gene matches: 6. CDR3 residues: CASYLQGPGELFF. CDR3 DNA: TGTGCCAGCTACCTACAGGGGCCCGGGGAGCTGTTTTTT. The variable domain in full, completed from reference TRBV2 and TRBJ2-2, reads EPEVTQTPSHQVTQMGQEVILRCVPISNHLYFYWYRQILGQKVEFLVSFYNNEISEKSEIFDDQFSVERPDGSNFTLKIRSTKLEDSAMYFCASYLQGPGELFFGEGSRLTVL.